This TCR beta chain was identified in a study of T cell changes during pregnancy in multiple sclerosis. Germline V gene lookup returns CDR1 LGHNA and CDR2 YSLEER. The V end was cut by 4 bases, the J end by 3 bases, with 15 bases between. The CDR3 runs 15 residues. The protocol was immunoSEQ multiplex PCR, while the TCRdb copy is restricted to in-frame clones and leaves out a portion. Of some 39,000 clones in the sample, more than 70% were seen once. The sequences come from CD8+ T cells from peripheral blood mononuclear cells, collected in the first trimester of pregnancy. This clonotype was sampled from a female donor with multiple sclerosis, enrolled in a pregnancy study. The rearrangement links TRBV4-3 to TRBJ1-2; D gene ambiguous. The CDR3 bases are TGCGCCAGCAGCCCGTCGGAGAGGTCGGACTATGGCTACACCTTC. Protein: CASSPSERSDYGYTF.